The source of this T cell receptor beta chain is a study of blood T cells in healthy people across ages. A second PCR of roughly 6 to 12 cycles used a sample-barcoded 5' primer and a J-beta primer mix. One entry per CDR3 protein results from TCRdb running MiXCR on the 5' RACE reads. The table includes about 570,000 distinct CDR3 sequences, 25% to 30% detected once. The CDR3 is 17 residues long. J was trimmed by 4 bases and V by 3 bases; bases with no gene match: 11. Germline V gene lookup returns CDR1 KGHSH and CDR2 LQKENI. Roughly 10 milliliters of peripheral blood were drawn from each donor into EDTA-treated tubes. Total RNA extracted from each sample amounted to at least 5.5 micrograms. General study points: As age increased, TCR beta diversity per million T cells fell in a roughly linear fashion.

In this sample, this clonotype turned up a few times. The target antigen is unknown. The receptor was isolated from a woman aged 70-85 years in good health. This chain connects TRBV18 to TRBJ2-7; 11 nucleotides line up with TRBD1. The sequencing input was blood. This CDR3 is CASSPGFGQGALYEQYF. DNA for the CDR3: TGTGCCAGCTCACCGGGTTTCGGACAGGGGGCCCTTTACGAGCAGTACTTC.